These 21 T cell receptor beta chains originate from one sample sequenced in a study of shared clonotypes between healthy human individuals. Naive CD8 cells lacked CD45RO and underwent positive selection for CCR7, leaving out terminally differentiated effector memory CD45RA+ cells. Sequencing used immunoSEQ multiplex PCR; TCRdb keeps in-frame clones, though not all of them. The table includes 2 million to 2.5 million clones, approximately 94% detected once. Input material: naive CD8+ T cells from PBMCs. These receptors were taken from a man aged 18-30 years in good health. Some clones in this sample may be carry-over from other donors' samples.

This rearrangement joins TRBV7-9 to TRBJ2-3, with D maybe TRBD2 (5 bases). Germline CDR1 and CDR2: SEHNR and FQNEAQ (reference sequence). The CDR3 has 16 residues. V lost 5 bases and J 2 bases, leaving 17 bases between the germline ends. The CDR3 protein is CASSAGERRYTDTQYF. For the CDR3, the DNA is TGTGCCAGCAGCGCCGGGGAGCGGAGGTACACAGATACGCAGTATTTT.

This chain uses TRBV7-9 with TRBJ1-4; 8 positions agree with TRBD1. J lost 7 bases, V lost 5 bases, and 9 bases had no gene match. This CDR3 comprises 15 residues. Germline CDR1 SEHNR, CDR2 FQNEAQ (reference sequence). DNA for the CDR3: TGTGCCAGCAGCCTGCGGACAGGGTTTAGTGAAAAACTGTTTTTT. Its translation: CASSLRTGFSEKLFF.

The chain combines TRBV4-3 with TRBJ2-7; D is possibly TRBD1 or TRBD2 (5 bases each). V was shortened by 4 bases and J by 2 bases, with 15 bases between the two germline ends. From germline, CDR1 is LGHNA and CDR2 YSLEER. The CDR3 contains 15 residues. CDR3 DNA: TGCGCCAGCAGCCTCGAGACCCAGGGAGCCTACGAGCAGTACTTC. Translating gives CASSLETQGAYEQYF.

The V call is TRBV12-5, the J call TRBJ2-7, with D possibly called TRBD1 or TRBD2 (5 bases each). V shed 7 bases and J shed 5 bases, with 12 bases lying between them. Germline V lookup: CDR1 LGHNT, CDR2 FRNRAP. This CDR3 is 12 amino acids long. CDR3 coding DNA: TGTGCTAGTGCCACTGGGGGAAACGAGCAGTACTTC. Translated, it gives CASATGGNEQYF.

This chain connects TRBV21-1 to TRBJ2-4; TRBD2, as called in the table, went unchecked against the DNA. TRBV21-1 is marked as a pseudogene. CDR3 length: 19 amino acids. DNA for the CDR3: TGTGCCAGCAGCAAATACGAAGCGGGAGGGCTCCCTACCAAAAACATTCAGTACTTC. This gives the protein CASSKYEAGGLPTKNIQYF.

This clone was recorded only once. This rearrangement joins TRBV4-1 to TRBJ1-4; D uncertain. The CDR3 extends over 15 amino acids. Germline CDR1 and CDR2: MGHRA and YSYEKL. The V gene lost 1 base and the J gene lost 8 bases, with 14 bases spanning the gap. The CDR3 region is CASSQGNAPIEKLFF. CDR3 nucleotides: TGCGCCAGCAGCCAAGGTAATGCACCGATAGAAAAACTGTTTTTT.

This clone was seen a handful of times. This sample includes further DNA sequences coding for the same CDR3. CDR3 region: CASALGGNTEAFF. The CDR3 DNA reads as TGTGCCAGTGCCCTTGGGGGGAACACTGAAGCTTTCTTT. This chain uses TRBV19 with TRBJ1-1; tentative D call: TRBD1 (5 bases). The V and J ends lost 8 bases and 1 base respectively, with 11 bases between them. From germline, CDR1 is LNHDA and CDR2 SQIVND (reference sequence). The CDR3 covers 13 residues.

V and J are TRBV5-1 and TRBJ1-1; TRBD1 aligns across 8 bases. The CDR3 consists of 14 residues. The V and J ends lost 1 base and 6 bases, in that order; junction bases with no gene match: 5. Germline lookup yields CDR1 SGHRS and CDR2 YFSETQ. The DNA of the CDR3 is TGCGCCAGCAGCTTGCAGGGGGCCAGGGCTGAAGCTTTCTTT. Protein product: CASSLQGARAEAFF.

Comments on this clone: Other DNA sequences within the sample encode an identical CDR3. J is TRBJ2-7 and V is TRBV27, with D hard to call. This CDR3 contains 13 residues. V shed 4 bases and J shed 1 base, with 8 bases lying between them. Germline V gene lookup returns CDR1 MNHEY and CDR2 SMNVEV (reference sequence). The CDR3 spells CASSSPLSYEQYF. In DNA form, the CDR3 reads TGTGCCAGCAGTTCGCCTCTATCCTACGAGCAGTACTTC.

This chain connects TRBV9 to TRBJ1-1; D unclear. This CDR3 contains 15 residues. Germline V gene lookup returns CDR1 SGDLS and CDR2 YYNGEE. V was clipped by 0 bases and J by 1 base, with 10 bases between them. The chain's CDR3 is CASSVEGRKNTEAFF. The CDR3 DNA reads TGTGCCAGCAGCGTAGAGGGCAGGAAGAACACTGAAGCTTTCTTT.

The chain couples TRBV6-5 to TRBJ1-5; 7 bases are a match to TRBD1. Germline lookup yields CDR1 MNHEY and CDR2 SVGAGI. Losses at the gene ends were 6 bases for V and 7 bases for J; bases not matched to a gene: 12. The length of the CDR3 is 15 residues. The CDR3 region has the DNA TGTGCCAGCAGGTCGGACAGGACCGCATCACAGCCCCAGCATTTT. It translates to CASRSDRTASQPQHF.

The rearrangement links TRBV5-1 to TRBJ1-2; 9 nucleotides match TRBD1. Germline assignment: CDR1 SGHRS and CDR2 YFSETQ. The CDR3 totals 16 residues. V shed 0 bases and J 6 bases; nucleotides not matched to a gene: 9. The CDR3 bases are TGCGCCAGCAGCTTGGACCGGGACAGGGCTTTGGATGGCTACACCTTC. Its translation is CASSLDRDRALDGYTF.

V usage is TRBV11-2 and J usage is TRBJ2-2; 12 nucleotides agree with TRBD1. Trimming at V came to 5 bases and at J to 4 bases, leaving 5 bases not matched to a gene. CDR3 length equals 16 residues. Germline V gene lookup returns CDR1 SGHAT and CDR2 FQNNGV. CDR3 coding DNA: TGTGCCAGCAGCCCGGGACAGGGGGCTTTCACCGGGGAGCTGTTTTTT. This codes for CASSPGQGAFTGELFF.

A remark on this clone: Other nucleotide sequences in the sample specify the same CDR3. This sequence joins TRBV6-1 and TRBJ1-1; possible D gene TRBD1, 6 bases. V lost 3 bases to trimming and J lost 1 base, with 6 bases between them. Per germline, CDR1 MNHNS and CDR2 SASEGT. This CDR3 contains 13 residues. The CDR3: CASSETGNTEAFF. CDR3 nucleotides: TGTGCCAGCAGTGAGACAGGGAACACTGAAGCTTTCTTT.

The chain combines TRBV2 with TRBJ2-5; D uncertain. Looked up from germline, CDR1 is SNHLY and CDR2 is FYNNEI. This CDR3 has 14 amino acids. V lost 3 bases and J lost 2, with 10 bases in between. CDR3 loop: CASSDRVEQETQYF. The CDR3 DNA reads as TGTGCCAGCAGTGATCGGGTGGAACAAGAGACCCAGTACTTC.

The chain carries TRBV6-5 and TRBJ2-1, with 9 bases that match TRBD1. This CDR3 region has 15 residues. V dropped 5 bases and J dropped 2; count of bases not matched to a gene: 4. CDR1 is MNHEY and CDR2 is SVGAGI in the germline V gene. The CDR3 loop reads CASSPTGGAYNEQFF. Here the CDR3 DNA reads TGTGCCAGCAGTCCTACAGGGGGCGCCTACAATGAGCAGTTCTTC.

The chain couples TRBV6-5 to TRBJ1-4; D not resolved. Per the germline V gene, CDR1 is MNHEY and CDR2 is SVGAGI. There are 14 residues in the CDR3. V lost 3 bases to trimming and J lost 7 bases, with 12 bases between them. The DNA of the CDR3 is TGTGCCAGCAGTTATTTCCAACTACCTGAAAAACTGTTTTTT. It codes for CASSYFQLPEKLFF.

The CDR3 spells CASSSVALQGIPYEQYF. The CDR3 DNA reads TGTGCCAGCAGTTCCGTAGCCCTACAGGGGATCCCCTACGAGCAGTACTTC. The chain recombines TRBV28 with TRBJ2-7, with 7 positions matching TRBD1. Germline V CDR1 and CDR2: MDHEN, SYDVKM. V trimming: 4 bases; J trimming: 2 bases; junction bases outside the gene matches: 14. The CDR3 totals 17 residues.

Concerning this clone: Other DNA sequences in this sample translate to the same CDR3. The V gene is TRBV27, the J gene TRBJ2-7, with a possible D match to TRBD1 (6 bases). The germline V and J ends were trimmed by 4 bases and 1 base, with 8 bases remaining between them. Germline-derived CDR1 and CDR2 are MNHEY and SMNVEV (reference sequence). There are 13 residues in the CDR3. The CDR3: CASSWGLSYEQYF. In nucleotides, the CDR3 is TGTGCCAGCAGTTGGGGGCTTTCCTACGAGCAGTACTTC.

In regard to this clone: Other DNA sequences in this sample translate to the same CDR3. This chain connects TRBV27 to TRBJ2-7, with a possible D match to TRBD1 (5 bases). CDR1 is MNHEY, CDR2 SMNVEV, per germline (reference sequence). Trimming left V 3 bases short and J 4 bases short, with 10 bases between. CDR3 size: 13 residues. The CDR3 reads CASSFSQGYEQYF. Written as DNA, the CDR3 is TGTGCCAGCAGTTTCTCGCAGGGTTACGAGCAGTACTTC.

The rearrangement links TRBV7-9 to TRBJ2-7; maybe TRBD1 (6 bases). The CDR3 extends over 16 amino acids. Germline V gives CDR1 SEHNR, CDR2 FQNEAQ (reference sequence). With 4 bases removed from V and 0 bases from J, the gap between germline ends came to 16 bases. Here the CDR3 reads CASSSEGQRSSYEQYF. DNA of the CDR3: TGTGCCAGCAGCTCCGAAGGACAGAGGAGCTCCTACGAGCAGTACTTC.